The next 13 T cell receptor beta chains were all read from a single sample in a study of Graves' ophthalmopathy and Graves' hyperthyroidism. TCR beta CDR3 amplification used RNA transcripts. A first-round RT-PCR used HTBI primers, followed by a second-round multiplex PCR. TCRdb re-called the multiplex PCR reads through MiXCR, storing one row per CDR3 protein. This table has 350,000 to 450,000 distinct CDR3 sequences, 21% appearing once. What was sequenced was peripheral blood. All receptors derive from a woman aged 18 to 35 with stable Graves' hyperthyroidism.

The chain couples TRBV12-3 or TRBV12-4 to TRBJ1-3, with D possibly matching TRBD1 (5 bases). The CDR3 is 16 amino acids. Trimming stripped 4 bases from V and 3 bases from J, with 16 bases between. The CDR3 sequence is CASSYQLGPDGNTIYF. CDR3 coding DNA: TGTGCCAGCAGTTACCAACTGGGACCTGATGGAAACACCATATATTTT.

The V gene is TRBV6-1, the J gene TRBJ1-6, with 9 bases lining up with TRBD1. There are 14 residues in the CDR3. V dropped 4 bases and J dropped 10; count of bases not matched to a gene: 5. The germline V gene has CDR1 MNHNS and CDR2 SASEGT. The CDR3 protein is CASSVRDRVSPLHF. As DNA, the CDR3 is TGTGCCAGCAGTGTCCGGGACAGGGTCTCACCCCTCCACTTT.

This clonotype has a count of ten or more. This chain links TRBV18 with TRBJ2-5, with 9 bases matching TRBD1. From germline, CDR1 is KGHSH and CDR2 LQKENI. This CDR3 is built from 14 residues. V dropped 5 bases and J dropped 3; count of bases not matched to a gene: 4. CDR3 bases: TGTGCCAGCTCAACCCGACAGGGGGAAGAGACCCAGTACTTC. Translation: CASSTRQGEETQYF.

This CDR3 is CASRDARNQPQHF. The CDR3, as DNA: TGTGCCAGCAGGGACGCCCGCAATCAGCCCCAGCATTTT. The chain uses TRBV28 and TRBJ1-5, with D unclear. The length of the CDR3 is 13 residues. The germline CDR1 and CDR2 sequences are MDHEN and SYDVKM. V was trimmed by 6 bases and J by 2 bases, leaving 8 bases between them. The full variable domain, completed using reference TRBV28 and TRBJ1-5, is DVKVTQSSRYLVKRTGEKVFLECVQDMDHENMFWYRQDPGLGLRLIYFSYDVKMKEKGDIPEGYSVSREKKERFSLILESASTNQTSMYLCASRDARNQPQHFGDGTRLSIL.

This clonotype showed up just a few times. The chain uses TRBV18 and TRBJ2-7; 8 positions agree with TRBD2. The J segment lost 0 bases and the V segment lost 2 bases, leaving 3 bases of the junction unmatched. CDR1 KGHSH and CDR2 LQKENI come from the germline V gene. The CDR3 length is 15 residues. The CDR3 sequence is CASSPAGGSSYEQYF. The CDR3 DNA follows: TGTGCCAGCTCACCAGCGGGAGGCTCCTCCTACGAGCAGTACTTC.

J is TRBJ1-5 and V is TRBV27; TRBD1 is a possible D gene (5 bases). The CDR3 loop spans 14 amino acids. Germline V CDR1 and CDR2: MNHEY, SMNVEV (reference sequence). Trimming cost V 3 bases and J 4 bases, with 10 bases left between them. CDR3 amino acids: CASSLVGDNQPQHF. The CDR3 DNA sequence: TGTGCCAGCAGTTTGGTAGGGGATAATCAGCCCCAGCATTTT.

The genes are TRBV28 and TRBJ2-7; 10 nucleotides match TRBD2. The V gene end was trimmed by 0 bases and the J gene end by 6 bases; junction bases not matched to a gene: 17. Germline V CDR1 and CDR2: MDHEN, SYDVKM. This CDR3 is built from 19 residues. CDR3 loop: CASSLWRFGPSGSPREQYF. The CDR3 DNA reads TGTGCCAGCAGTTTATGGCGGTTTGGGCCTAGCGGGAGCCCGCGCGAGCAGTACTTC.

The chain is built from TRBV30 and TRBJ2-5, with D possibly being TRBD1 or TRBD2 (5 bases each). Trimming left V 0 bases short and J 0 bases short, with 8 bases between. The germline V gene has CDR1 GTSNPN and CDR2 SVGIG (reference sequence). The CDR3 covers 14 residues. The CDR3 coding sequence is TGTGCCTGGAGTGTATGGGGGTACCAAGAGACCCAGTACTTC. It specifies CAWSVWGYQETQYF.

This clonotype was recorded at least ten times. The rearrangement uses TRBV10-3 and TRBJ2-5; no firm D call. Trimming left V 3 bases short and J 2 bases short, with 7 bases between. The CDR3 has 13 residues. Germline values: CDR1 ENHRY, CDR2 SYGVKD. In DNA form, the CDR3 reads TGTGCCATCAGTGACGGAGTACAAGAGACCCAGTACTTC. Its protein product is CAISDGVQETQYF.

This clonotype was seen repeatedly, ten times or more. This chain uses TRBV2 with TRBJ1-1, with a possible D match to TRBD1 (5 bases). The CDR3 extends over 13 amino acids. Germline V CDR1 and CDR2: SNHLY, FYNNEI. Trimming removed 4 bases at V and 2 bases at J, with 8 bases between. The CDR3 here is CASSGDVNTEAFF. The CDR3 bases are TGTGCCAGCAGTGGGGACGTCAACACTGAAGCTTTCTTT.

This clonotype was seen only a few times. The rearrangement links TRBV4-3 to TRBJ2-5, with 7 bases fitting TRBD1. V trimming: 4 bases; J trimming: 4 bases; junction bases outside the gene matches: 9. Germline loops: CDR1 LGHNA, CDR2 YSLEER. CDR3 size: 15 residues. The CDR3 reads CASSRGQAAGETQYF. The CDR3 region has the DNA TGCGCCAGCAGCCGAGGACAGGCGGCAGGAGAGACCCAGTACTTC.

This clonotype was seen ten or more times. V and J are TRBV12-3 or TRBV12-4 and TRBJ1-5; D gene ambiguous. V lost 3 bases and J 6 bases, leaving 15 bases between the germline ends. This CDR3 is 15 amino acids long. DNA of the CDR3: TGTGCCAGCAGTTTTGGCCTCGGGCCAGGTCAGCCCCAGCATTTT. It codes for CASSFGLGPGQPQHF.

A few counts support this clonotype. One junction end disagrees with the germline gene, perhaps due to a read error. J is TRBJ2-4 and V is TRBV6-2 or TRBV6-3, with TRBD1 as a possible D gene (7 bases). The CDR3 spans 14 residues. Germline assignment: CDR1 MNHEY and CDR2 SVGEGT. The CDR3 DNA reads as TGTGCCAGCAGTTACTCGGGCGGGAAAGGGACAGATTTCTTC. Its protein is CASSYSGGKGTDFF.